The entry below describes one TCR beta chain. As handled by the study authors: Reference gene primer amplification in the assay estimated nucleated cell counts. Data came from immunoSEQ multiplex PCR; TCRdb stores just in-frame clones and leaves some out. V and J calls and clone size are copied from that table; D and trimming were computed from the DNA. This table holds about 180,000 clones, about 89% found once. The data stem from a study of blood T cell repertoires in COVID-19. Study context: From T cells, B-cell-depleted T cells, or PBMCs came the material, which was cDNA or gDNA.

V was pared by 5 bases and J by 7 bases, with 7 bases of the junction left unmatched. CDR3 length equals 13 residues. Sequenced sample: peripheral blood. This receptor was taken from a man aged 40-49 years with active or convalescent COVID-19. This chain uses TRBV12-3 or TRBV12-4 with TRBJ1-2; TRBD1 matches 7 bases. The CDR3 DNA reads as TGTGCCAGCAGTGCCCCGACAGGGTCTGGCTACACCTTC. Protein: CASSAPTGSGYTF.